Sequencing of this T cell receptor beta chain was carried out in a study of shared T cell receptors in the human thymus. Libraries were prepared by immunoSEQ multiplex PCR; TCRdb keeps only in-frame clonotypes and omits some of them. This table holds roughly 550,000 clones, 78% found once. This sample was also put to use in a study of human thymus T cells. As reported in that work: Thymus specimens were resections from corrective heart surgery.

This receptor was obtained from a boy less than two years old with a congenital heart defect. Sequencing used thymocytes.

The DNA of the CDR3 is TGTGCCAGCAGTTTTTGGGGGGGTTCTCGCAATGAGCAGTTCTTC. Its translation is CASSFWGGSRNEQFF. The chain combines TRBV27 with TRBJ2-1, with 7 bases that match TRBD2. The CDR3 is 15 amino acids. The germline V gene encodes CDR1 MNHEY and CDR2 SMNVEV (reference sequence). The ends lost 3 bases at V and 6 bases at J; junction bases unmatched: 8.